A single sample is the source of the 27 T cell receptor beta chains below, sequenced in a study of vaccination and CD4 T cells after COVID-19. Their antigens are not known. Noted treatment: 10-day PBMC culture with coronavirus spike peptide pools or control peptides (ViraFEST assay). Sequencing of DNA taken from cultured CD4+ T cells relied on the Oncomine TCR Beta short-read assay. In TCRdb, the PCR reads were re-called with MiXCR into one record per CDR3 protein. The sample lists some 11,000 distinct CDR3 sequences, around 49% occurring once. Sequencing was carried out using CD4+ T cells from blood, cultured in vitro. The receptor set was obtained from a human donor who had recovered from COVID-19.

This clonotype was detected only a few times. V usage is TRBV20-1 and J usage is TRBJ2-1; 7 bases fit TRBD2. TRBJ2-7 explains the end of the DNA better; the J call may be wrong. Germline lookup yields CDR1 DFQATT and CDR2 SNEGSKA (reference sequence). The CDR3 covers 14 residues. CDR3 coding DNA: TGCAGTGCAGGTCGGGCGGGAGCTTCGTACGAGCAGTACTTC. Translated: CSAGRAGASYEQYF.

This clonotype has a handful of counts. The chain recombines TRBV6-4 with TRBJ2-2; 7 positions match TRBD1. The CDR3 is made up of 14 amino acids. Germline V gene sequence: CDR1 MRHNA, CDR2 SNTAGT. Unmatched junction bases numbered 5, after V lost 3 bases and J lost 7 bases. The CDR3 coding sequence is TGTGCCAGCAGTGATGGGACAGACAGCGGGGAGCTGTTTTTT. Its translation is CASSDGTDSGELFF.

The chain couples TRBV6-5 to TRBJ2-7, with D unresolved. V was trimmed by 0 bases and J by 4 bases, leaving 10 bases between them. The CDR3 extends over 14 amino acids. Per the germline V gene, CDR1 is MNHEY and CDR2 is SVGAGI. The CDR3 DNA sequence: TGTGCCAGCAGTTACTCGGCAGAGAGTTACGAGCAGTACTTC. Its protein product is CASSYSAESYEQYF.

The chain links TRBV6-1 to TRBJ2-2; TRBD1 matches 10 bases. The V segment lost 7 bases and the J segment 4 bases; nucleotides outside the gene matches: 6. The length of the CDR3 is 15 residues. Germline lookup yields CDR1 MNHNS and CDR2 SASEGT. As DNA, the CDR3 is TGTGCCAGCACTGGGACAGGGGCTGGCACCGGGGAGCTGTTTTTT. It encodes CASTGTGAGTGELFF.

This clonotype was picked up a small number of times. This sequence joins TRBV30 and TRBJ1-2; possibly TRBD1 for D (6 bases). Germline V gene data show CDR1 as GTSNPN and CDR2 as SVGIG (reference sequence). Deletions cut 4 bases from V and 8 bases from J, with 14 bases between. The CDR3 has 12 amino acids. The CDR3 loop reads CAWTLGAGGYTF. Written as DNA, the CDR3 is TGTGCCTGGACTCTGGGGGCCGGAGGCTACACCTTC.

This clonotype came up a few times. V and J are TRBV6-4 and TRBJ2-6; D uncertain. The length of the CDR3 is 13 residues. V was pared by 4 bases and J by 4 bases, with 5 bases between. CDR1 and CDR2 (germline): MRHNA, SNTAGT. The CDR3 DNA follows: TGTGCCAGCAGTGCACCGGGGGCCAACGTCCTGACTTTC. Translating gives CASSAPGANVLTF.

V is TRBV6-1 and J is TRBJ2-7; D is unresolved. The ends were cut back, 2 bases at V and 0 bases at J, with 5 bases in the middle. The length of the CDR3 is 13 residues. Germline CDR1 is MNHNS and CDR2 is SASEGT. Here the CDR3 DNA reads TGTGCCAGCAGTGAAAGCAACTCCTACGAGCAGTACTTC. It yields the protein CASSESNSYEQYF.

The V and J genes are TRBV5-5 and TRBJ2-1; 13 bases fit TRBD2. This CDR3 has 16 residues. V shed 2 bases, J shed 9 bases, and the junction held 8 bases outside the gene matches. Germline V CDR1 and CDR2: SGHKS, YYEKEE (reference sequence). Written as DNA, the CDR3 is TGTGCCAGCAGCTTTGCGACTAGCGGGAGGAGTGCTGAGCAGTTCTTC. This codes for CASSFATSGRSAEQFF.

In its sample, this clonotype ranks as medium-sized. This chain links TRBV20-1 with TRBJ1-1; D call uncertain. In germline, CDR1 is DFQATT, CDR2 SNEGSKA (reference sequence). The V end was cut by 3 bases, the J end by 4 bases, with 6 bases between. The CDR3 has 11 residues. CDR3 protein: CSASRATEAFF. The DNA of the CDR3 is TGCAGTGCTAGCCGGGCCACTGAAGCTTTCTTT.

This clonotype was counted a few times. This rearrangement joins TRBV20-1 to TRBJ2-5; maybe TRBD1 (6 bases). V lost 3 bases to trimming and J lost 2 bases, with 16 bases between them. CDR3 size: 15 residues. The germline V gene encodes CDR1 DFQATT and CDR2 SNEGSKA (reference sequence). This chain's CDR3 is CSASIPGTSQETQYF. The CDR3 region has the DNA TGCAGTGCTAGTATCCCCGGGACATCTCAAGAGACCCAGTACTTC.

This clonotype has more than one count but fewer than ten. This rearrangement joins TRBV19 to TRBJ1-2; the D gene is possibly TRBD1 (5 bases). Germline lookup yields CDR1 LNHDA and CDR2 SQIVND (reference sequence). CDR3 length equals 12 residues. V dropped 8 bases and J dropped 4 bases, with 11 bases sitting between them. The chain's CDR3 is CASQTAPYGYTF. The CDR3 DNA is TGTGCCAGTCAGACAGCCCCCTATGGCTACACCTTC. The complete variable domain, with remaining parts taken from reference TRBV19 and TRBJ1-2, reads DGGITQSPKYLFRKEGQNVTLSCEQNLNHDAMYWYRQDPGQGLRLIYYSQIVNDFQKGDIAEGYSVSREKKESFPLTVTSAQKNPTAFYLCASQTAPYGYTFGSGTRLTVV.

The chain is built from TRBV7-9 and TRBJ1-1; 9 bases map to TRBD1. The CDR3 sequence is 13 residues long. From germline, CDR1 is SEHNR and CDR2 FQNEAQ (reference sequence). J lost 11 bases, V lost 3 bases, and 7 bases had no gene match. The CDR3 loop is CASSLTGGPTAFF. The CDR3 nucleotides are TGTGCCAGCAGCTTGACAGGGGGACCGACGGCTTTCTTT. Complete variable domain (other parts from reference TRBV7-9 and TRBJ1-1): DTGVSQNPRHKITKRGQNVTFRCDPISEHNRLYWYRQTLGQGPEFLTYFQNEAQLEKSRLLSDRFSAERPKGSFSTLEIQRTEQGDSAMYLCASSLTGGPTAFFGQGTRLTVV.

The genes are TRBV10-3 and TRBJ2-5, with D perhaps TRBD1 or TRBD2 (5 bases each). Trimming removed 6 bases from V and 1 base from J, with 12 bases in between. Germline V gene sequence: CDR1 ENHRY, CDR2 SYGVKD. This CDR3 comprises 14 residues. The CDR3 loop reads CAIRRDGFQETQYF. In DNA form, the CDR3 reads TGTGCCATCAGACGGGACGGCTTCCAAGAGACCCAGTACTTC.

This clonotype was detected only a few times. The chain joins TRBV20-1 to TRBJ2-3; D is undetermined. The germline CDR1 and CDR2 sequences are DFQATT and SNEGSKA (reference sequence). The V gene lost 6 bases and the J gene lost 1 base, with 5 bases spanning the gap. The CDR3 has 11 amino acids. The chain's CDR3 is CSAPGTDTQYF. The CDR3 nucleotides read TGCAGTGCGCCGGGCACAGATACGCAGTATTTT.

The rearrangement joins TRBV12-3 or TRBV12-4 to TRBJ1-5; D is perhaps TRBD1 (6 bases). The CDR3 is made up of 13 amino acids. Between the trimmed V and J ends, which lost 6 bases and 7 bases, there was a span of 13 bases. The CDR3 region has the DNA TGTGCCAGCAGATCAGGGGTGGGGCAGCCCCAGCATTTT. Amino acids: CASRSGVGQPQHF.

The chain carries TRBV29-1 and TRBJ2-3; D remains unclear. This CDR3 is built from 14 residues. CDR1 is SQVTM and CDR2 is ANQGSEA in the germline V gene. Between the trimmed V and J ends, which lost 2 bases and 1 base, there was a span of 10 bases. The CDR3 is CSVENHTGTDTQYF. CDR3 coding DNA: TGCAGCGTTGAAAATCACACCGGCACAGATACGCAGTATTTT.

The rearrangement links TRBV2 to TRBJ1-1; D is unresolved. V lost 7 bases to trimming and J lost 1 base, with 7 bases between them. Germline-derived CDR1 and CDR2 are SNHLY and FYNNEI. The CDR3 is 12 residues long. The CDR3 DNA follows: TGTGCCAGCACCATAAAGAACACTGAAGCTTTCTTT. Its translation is CASTIKNTEAFF.

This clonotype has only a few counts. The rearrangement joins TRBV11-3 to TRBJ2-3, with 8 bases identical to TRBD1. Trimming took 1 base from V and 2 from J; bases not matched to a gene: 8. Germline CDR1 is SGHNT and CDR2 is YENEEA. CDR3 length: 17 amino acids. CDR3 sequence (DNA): TGTGCCAGCAGCTTAGCGACCGGGACAGGAAACACAGATACGCAGTATTTT. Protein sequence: CASSLATGTGNTDTQYF.

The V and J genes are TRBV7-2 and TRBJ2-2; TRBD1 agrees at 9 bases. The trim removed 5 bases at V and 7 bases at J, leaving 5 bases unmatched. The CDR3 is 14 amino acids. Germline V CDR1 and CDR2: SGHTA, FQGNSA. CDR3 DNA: TGTGCCAGCAGCCTCAGACAGGGGGTCGGGGAGCTGTTTTTT. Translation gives CASSLRQGVGELFF.

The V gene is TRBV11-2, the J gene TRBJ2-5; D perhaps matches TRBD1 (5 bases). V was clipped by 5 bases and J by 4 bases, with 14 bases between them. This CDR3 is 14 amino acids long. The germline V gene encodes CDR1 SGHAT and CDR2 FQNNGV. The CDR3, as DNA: TGTGCCAGCAGCGATCGCAGGGCCCCAGAGACCCAGTACTTC. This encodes CASSDRRAPETQYF.

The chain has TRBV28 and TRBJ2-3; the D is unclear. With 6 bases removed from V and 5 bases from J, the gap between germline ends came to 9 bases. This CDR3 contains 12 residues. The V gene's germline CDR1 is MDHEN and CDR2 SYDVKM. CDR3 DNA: TGTGCCAGCAGAGGTGGTAGAGATACGCAGTATTTT. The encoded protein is CASRGGRDTQYF.

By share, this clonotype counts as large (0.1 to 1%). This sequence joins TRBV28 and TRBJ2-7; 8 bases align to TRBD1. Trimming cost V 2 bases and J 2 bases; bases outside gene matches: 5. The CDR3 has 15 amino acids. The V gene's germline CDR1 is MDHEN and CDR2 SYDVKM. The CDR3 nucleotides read TGTGCCAGCAGTTTACAGGGGGCTAGGGCCTACGAGCAGTACTTC. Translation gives CASSLQGARAYEQYF.

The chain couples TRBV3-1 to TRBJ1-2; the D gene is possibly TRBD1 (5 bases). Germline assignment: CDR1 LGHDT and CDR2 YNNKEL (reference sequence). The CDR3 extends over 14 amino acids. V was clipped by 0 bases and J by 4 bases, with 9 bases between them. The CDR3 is CASSQDYGGYGYTF. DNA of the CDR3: TGTGCCAGCAGCCAAGACTATGGGGGCTATGGCTACACCTTC.

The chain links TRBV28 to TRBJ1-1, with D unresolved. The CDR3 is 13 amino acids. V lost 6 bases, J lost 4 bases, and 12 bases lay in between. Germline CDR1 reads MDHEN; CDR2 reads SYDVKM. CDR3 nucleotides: TGTGCCAGCAGATCTCAGCCATCCACTGAAGCTTTCTTT. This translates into CASRSQPSTEAFF.

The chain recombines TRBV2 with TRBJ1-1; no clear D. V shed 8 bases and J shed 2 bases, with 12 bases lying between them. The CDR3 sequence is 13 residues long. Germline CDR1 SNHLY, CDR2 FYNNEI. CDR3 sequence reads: CASLMEQNTEAFF. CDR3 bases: TGTGCCAGCTTAATGGAGCAAAACACTGAAGCTTTCTTT.

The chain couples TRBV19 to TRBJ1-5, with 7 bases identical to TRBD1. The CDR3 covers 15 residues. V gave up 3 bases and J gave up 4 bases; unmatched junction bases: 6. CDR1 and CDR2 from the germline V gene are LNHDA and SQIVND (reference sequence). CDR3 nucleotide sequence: TGTGCCAGTAGTATCGTGGGGACAGTTAATCAGCCCCAGCATTTT. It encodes CASSIVGTVNQPQHF.

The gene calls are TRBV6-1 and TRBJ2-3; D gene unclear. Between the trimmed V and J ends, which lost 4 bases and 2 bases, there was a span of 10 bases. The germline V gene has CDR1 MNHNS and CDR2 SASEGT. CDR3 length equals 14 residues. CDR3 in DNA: TGTGCCAGCAGTGTACAGCCAGACACAGATACGCAGTATTTT. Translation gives CASSVQPDTDTQYF.